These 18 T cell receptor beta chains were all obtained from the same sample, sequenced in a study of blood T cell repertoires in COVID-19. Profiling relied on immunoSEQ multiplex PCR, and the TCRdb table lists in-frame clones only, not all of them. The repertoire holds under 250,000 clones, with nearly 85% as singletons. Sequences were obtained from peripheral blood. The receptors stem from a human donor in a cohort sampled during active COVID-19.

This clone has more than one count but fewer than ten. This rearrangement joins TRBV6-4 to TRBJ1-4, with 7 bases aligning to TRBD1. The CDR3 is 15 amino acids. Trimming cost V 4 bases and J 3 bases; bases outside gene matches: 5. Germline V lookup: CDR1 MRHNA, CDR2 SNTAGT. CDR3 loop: CASSVVGGPNEKLFF. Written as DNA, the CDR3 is TGTGCCAGCAGTGTCGTAGGGGGCCCTAATGAAAAACTGTTTTTT.

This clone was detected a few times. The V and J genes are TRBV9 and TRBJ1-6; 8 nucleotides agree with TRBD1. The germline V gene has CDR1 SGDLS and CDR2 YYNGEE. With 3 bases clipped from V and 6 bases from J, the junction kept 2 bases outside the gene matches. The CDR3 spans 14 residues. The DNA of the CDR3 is TGTGCCAGCAGCGGGGGACAGGTTAATTCACCCCTCCACTTT. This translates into CASSGGQVNSPLHF.

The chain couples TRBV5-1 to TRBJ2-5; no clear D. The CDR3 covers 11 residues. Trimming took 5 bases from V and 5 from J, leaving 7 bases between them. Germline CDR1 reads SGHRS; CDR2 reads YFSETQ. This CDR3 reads CASSSMETQYF. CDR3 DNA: TGCGCCAGCAGTAGTATGGAGACCCAGTACTTC.

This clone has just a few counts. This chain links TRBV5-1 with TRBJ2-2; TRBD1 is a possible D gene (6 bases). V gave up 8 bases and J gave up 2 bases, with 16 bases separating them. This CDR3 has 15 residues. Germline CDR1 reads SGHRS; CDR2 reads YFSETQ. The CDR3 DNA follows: TGCGCCAGTCATACCGGGACACCCAACACCGGGGAGCTGTTTTTT. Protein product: CASHTGTPNTGELFF.

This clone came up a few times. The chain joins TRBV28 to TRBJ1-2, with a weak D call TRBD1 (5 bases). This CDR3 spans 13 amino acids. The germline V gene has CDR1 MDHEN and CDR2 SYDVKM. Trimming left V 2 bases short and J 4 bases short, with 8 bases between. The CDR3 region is CASSLRQPYGYTF. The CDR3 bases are TGTGCCAGCAGTTTACGACAGCCCTATGGCTACACCTTC.

CDR3 protein: CASSEEFSGQYYGYTF. CDR3 bases: TGTGCCAGCAGTGAAGAGTTTTCGGGACAGTACTATGGCTACACCTTC. The chain joins TRBV6-1 to TRBJ1-2; 7 nucleotides agree with TRBD1. Germline CDR1 and CDR2: MNHNS and SASEGT. Germline trimming cut 1 base from V and 3 bases from J; bases unmatched to any gene: 8. The CDR3 consists of 16 residues.

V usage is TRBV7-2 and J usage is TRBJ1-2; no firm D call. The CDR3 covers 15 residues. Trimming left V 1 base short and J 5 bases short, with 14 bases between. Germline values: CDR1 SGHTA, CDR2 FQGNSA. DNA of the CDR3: TGTGCCAGCAGCTTAGTTGACGGGGAATTATATGGCTACACCTTC. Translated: CASSLVDGELYGYTF. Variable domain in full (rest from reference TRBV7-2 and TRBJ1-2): GAGVSQSPSNKVTEKGKDVELRCDPISGHTALYWYRQSLGQGLEFLIYFQGNSAPDKSGLPSDRFSAERTGGSVSTLTIQRTQQEDSAVYLCASSLVDGELYGYTFGSGTRLTVV.

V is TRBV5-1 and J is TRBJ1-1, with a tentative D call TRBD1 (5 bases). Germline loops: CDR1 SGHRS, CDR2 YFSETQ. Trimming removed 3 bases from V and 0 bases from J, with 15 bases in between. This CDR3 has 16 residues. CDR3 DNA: TGCGCCAGCAGCTCGAGCGGGGGAGTAATGAACACTGAAGCTTTCTTT. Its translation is CASSSSGGVMNTEAFF.

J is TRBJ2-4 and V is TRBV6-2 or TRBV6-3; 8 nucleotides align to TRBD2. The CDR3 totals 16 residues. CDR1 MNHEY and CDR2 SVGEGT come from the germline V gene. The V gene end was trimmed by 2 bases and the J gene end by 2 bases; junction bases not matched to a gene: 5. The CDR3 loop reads CASSYGSGVTKNIQYF. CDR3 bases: TGTGCCAGCAGTTACGGTAGCGGGGTTACCAAAAACATTCAGTACTTC.

The CDR3 spells CASSTGTEGGEQFF. The DNA of the CDR3 is TGTGCCAGCAGTACCGGGACAGAAGGAGGGGAGCAGTTCTTC. The chain couples TRBV6-4 to TRBJ2-1, with D possibly TRBD1 on 7 matching bases. The CDR3 has 14 amino acids. Trimming took off 5 bases at V and 10 bases at J, with 18 bases between the two ends. Per the germline V gene, CDR1 is MRHNA and CDR2 is SNTAGT.

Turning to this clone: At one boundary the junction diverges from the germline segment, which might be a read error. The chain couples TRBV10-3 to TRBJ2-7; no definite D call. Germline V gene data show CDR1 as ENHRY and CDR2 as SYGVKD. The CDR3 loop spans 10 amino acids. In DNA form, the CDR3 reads TGTGCCGCAGGCTCCTCCGAGCAGTACTTC. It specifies CAAGSSEQYF.

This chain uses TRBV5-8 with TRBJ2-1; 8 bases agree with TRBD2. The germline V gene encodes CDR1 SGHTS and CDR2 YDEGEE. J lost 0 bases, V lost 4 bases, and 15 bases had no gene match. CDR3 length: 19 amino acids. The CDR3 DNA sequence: TGTGCCAGCAGCCGCAGCGGGAGTCGAACCGTTAGCTCCTACAATGAGCAGTTCTTC. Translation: CASSRSGSRTVSSYNEQFF.

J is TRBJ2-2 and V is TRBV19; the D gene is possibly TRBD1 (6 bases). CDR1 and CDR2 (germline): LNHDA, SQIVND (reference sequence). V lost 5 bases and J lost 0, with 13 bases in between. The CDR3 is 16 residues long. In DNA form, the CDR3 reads TGTGCCAGTAGTGCTCAAGGGGGATCGAACACCGGGGAGCTGTTTTTT. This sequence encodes CASSAQGGSNTGELFF.

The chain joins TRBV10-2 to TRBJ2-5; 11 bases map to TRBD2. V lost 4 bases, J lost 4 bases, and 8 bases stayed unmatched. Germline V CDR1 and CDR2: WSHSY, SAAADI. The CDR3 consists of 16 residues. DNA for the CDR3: TGCGCCAGCAGTGGGGCCCTAGCGGGGGGATTAGAGACCCAGTACTTC. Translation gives CASSGALAGGLETQYF.

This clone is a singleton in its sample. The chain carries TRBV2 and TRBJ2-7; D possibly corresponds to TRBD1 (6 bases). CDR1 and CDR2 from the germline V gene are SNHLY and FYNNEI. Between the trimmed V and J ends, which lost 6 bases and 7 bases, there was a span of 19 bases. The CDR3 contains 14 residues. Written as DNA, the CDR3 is TGTGCCAGCAGCACACCTACAGGGCCGGGGGAGCAGTACTTC. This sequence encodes CASSTPTGPGEQYF. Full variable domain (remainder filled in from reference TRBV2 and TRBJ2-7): EPEVTQTPSHQVTQMGQEVILRCVPISNHLYFYWYRQILGQKVEFLVSFYNNEISEKSEIFDDQFSVERPDGSNFTLKIRSTKLEDSAMYFCASSTPTGPGEQYFGPGTRLTVT.

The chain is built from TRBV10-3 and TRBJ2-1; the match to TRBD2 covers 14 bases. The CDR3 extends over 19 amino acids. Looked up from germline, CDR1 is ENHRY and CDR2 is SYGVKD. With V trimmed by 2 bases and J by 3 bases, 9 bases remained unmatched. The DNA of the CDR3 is TGTGCCATCAGTGAGCCACCGGGACTAGCGGGAGCCTACTACAATGAGCAGTTCTTC. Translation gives CAISEPPGLAGAYYNEQFF.

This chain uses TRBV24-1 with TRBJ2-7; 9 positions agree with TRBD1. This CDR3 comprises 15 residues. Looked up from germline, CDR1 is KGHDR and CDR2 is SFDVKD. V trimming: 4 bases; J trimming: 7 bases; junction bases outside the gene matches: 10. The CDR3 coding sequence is TGTGCCACCAGTGACCCTGGACAGGGGATTGGGGAGCAGTACTTC. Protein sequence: CATSDPGQGIGEQYF.

The CDR3 nucleotides read TGTGCCAGTATTCCGAGCGTCCCCGGGGAGCTGTTTTTT. Translated: CASIPSVPGELFF. This chain links TRBV19 with TRBJ2-2; D gene uncertain. Deletions cut 7 bases from V and 6 bases from J, with 12 bases between. The CDR3 covers 13 residues. The V gene's germline CDR1 is LNHDA and CDR2 SQIVND (reference sequence).